This T cell receptor (beta chain) was documented in a study of CD8 T cells in Susac syndrome (dated by TCRdb to the late 2010s). Background on the whole study: Of the Susac syndrome patients who were sequenced, roughly 8 were in clinical remission while about six had clinically active disease. At blood withdrawal, Susac syndrome patients were either therapy-naive, taking corticosteroids (in some cases with IVIg as well), or taking IVIg alone. The study used repertoire sequencing to test whether antigen drove CD8+ T cell activation and differentiation in Susac syndrome.

RNA was extracted using the RNeasy kit, and roughly 0.5 to 1 microgram was reverse transcribed with random hexamers. The immunoSEQ multiplex PCR assay, which covers 54 Vbeta and 13 Jbeta segments, was used to amplify TCR beta CDR3 regions. Bias from PCR amplification was corrected by using a synthetic template baseline for primer optimization and for computational correction. Processing in the source paper ran as follows. Reads were annotated to V, D and J genes per IMGT and analyzed with immunoSEQ Analyzer, keeping only productive sequences. Clonality was calculated as one minus the Shannon entropy normalized by log2 of the number of productive unique sequences. For each patient and control, public and private clones were evaluated within the 100 most prevalent clones. Clones were defined as Susac-specific when absent from the healthy and MS cohorts, from roughly 1,000 published viral clones and from other ImmuneACCESS disease sequences. The public sequencing data were trimmed at Q25 with fastp and processed into clonotypes with MiXCR by TCRdb, which kept only in-frame beta chains. Each CDR3 protein gets just one entry, which takes the most common genes and DNA from the rows behind it. TCRdb assigned the V and J calls; the authors' analysis was not used. A total of roughly 200,000 distinct CDR3 sequences appear in this sample, approximately 94% of them only once. The ten largest clones add up to roughly 0.11% of the sample.

Peripheral blood CD8+ and CD4+ T cells from healthy donors, Susac syndrome patients and multiple sclerosis patients were profiled by high-throughput TCR beta sequencing. The Susac syndrome patients fulfilled recently defined diagnostic criteria for definite or probable disease. Bulk CD8+ and CD4+ T cells were purified by magnetic negative isolation, while CD8+ TEMRA cells were enriched using FACS. Blood was collected in EDTA tubes and processed within 24 hours, with PBMCs isolated through density gradient centrifugation. PBMCs intended for TCR sequencing were cryopreserved in liquid nitrogen and thawed later in a water bath at 37 degrees C. The sorted or isolated CD4+, CD8+ and CD8+ TEMRA cells reached a purity of at least 90%. CDR1 LGHDT and CDR2 YNNKEL were looked up in the germline V gene (reference sequence). After removal of 4 bases from V and 6 bases from J, the junction retains 17 bases not matched to a gene. The cysteine opens and the phenylalanine closes a CDR3 of 19 amino acids. Only CDR3 DNA remains: 57 bases, in frame from the first base.

Overall study outcomes, separate from this receptor: The TCR sequencing and HLA analysis was acknowledged to have included a relatively small number of individuals. No clonal expansion was detected in the CD4+ T cell repertoire of Susac syndrome patients.

Points on this clonotype: Its antigen remains unidentified. The input lacks base qualities; no much larger clone sits a single base away.

This sequence was found in a human donor with Susac syndrome. The chain is assembled from TRBV3-1 and TRBJ2-3, with 12 junctional bases fitting TRBD2. Material for sequencing was CD4+ T cells from PBMCs. The CDR3 amino acid sequence is: CASSLWGLAGGTISDTQYF. The DNA reads as follows: TGTGCCAGCAGCCTATGGGGGCTAGCGGGGGGGACAATTTCGGATACGCAGTATTTT.